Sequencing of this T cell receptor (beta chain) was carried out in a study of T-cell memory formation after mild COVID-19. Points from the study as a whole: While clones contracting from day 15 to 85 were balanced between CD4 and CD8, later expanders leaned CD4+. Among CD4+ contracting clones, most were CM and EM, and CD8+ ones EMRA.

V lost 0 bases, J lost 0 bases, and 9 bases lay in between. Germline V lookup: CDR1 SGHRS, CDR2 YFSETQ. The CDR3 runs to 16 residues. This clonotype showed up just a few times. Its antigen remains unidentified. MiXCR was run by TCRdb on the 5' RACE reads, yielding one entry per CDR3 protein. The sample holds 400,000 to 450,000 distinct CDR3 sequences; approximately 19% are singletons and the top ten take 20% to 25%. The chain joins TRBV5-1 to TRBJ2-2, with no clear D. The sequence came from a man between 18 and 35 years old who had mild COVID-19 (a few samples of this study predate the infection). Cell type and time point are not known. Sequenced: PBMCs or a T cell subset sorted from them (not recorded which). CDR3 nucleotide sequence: TGCGCCAGCAGCTTGGATGGCCAGTCGAACACCGGGGAGCTGTTTTTT. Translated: CASSLDGQSNTGELFF. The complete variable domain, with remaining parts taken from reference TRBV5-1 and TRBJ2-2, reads KAGVTQTPRYLIKTRGQQVTLSCSPISGHRSVSWYQQTPGQGLQFLFEYFSETQRNKGNFPGRFSGRQFSNSRSEMNVSTLELGDSALYLCASSLDGQSNTGELFFGEGSRLTVL.